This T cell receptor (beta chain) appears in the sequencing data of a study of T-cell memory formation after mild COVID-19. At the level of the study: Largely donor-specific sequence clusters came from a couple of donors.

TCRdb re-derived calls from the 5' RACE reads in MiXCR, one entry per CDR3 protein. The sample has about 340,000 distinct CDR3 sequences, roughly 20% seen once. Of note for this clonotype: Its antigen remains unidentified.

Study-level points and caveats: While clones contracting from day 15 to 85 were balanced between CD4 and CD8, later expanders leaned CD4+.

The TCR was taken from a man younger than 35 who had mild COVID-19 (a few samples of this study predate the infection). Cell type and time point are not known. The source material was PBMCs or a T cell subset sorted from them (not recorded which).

The CDR3 coding sequence is TGTGCCAGCAGTTTTCCGGTCCAGCGAATGAACACTGAAGCTTTCTTT. Its translation is CASSFPVQRMNTEAFF. The chain recombines TRBV28 with TRBJ1-1; D is uncertain. Per germline, CDR1 MDHEN and CDR2 SYDVKM. There are 16 residues in the CDR3. Trimming took off 3 bases at V and 0 bases at J, with 14 bases between the two ends.